The text below deals with one T cell receptor beta chain. As originally analysed: Estimation of nucleated cell counts was performed using reference gene primer amplification. The table came from immunoSEQ multiplex PCR; TCRdb's copy has only in-frame clones and leaves some out. The D gene and trimming were derived from the DNA, and the V and J assignments and clone size from that table. In the table there are 130,000 to 150,000 clones, over 80% of which are singletons. Per germline, CDR1 LNHDA and CDR2 SQIVND (reference sequence). V lost 6 bases to trimming and J lost 3 bases, with 15 bases between them. The CDR3 contains 14 residues. This specimen comes from a study of blood T cell repertoires in COVID-19. Study as a whole: Acute and convalescent COVID-19 specimens originated in the United States, Italy and Spain. The analysed material was cDNA or gDNA that came from T cells, B-cell-depleted T cells, or PBMCs.

The TCR originated in a woman in her forties or fifties with acute or convalescent COVID-19. The chain links TRBV19 to TRBJ2-7; tentatively, D is TRBD2 (5 bases). Sequencing used peripheral blood. CDR3 coding DNA: TGTGCCAGTAGGACTACCGGGCTCCACTACGAGCAGTACTTC. Translated: CASRTTGLHYEQYF.